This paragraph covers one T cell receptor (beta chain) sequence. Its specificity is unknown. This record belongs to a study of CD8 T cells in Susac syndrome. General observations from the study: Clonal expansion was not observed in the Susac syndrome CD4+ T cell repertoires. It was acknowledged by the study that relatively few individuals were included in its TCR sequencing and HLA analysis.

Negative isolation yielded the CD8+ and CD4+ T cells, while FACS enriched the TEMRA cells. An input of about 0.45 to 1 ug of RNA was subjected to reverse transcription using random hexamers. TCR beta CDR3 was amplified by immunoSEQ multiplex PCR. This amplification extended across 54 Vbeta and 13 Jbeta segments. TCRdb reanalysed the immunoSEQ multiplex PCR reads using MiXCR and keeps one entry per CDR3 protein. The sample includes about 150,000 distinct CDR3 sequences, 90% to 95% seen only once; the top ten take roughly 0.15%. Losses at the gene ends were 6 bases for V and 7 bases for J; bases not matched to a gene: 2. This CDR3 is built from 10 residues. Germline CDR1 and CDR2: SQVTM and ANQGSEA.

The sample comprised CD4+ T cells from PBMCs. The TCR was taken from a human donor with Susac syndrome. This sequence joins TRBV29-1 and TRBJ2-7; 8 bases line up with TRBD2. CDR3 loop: CSVGGEEQYF. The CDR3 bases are TGCAGCGTCGGGGGGGAAGAGCAGTACTTC.